Listed here are 29 T cell receptor beta chains from one sample, sequenced in a study of T cell responses to AZD1222 COVID-19 vaccine. Clones were read by immunoSEQ multiplex PCR, and TCRdb kept only the in-frame ones, dropping some. Of 130,000 or so clones listed, 90% are singletons. The sequencing used peripheral blood, collected on day 0 of AZD1222 vaccination. The source of these receptors is an adult in good health.

The J gene is TRBJ2-1, the V gene TRBV6-5; D could derive from TRBD1 or TRBD2 (5 bases each). The length of the CDR3 is 15 residues. V was trimmed by 7 bases and J by 0 bases, leaving 13 bases between them. Germline CDR1 MNHEY, CDR2 SVGAGI. CDR3 nucleotide sequence: TGTGCCAGCAAAATGGGGGAGAGCTCCTACAATGAGCAGTTCTTC. As protein: CASKMGESSYNEQFF.

This chain uses TRBV5-1 with TRBJ2-1; 15 positions match TRBD2. Germline trimming cut 0 bases from V and 6 bases from J; bases unmatched to any gene: 10. There are 19 residues in the CDR3. Germline CDR1 reads SGHRS; CDR2 reads YFSETQ. DNA for the CDR3: TGCGCCAGCAGCTTGGAATACCAGGGACTAGCGGGAGGACCCAATGAGCAGTTCTTC. Protein product: CASSLEYQGLAGGPNEQFF.

The chain is built from TRBV5-4 and TRBJ1-1, with 7 bases aligning to TRBD1. The CDR3 length is 14 residues. Germline V gives CDR1 SGHNT, CDR2 YYREEE (reference sequence). J gave up 0 bases and V 5 bases, and 4 bases lay outside the gene matches. DNA for the CDR3: TGTGCCAGCAGACCGGGACAGCTGAACACTGAAGCTTTCTTT. Encoded protein: CASRPGQLNTEAFF.

The chain couples TRBV27 to TRBJ2-4, with D hard to call. The germline CDR1 and CDR2 sequences are MNHEY and SMNVEV (reference sequence). V gave up 9 bases and J gave up 1 base, with 13 bases separating them. This CDR3 spans 14 amino acids. DNA of the CDR3: TGTGCCAGTTCGGAAGGGTGGGCCAAAAACATTCAGTACTTC. It encodes CASSEGWAKNIQYF.

The chain combines TRBV3-1 (or the pseudogene TRBV3-2) with TRBJ1-5; no reliable D call. Trimming pared 4 bases from V and 3 bases from J, leaving 4 bases between. Looked up from germline, CDR1 is LGHDT and CDR2 is YNNKEL (reference sequence). The CDR3 is 12 residues long. The CDR3 sequence is CASSLYNQPQHF. As DNA, the CDR3 is TGTGCCAGCAGCCTGTACAATCAGCCCCAGCATTTT.

The chain combines TRBV2 with TRBJ2-1, with D perhaps TRBD2 (6 bases). Germline values: CDR1 SNHLY, CDR2 FYNNEI. The CDR3 spans 13 residues. The V and J ends lost 3 bases and 11 bases respectively, with 14 bases between them. This CDR3 reads CASSDGGSRKQFF. For the CDR3, the DNA is TGTGCCAGCAGTGATGGGGGGAGTAGAAAGCAGTTCTTC.

CDR3 DNA: TGTGCCAGCAGTCCGGCCAACTCCTACAATGAGCAGTTCTTC. Amino acid sequence: CASSPANSYNEQFF. The rearrangement joins TRBV6-5 to TRBJ2-1; D unclear. CDR1 is MNHEY, CDR2 SVGAGI, per germline. This CDR3 is 14 amino acids long. V lost 5 bases and J lost 0, with 8 bases in between.

V is TRBV7-2 and J is TRBJ2-7; 9 bases are a match to TRBD2. The CDR3 is made up of 17 amino acids. V trimming: 2 bases; J trimming: 0 bases; junction bases outside the gene matches: 8. Germline CDR1 is SGHTA and CDR2 is FQGNSA. The CDR3 DNA reads TGTGCCAGCAGCTTACAACTAGCGGGCACTGTCTCCTACGAGCAGTACTTC. This gives the protein CASSLQLAGTVSYEQYF.

The rearrangement uses TRBV19 and TRBJ1-1; no reliable D call. This CDR3 contains 19 residues. Trimming removed 0 bases at V and 1 base at J, with 21 bases between. Germline CDR1 and CDR2: LNHDA and SQIVND (reference sequence). This chain's CDR3 is CASSIDRFSGLASNTEAFF. DNA for the CDR3: TGTGCCAGTAGTATAGATCGCTTCAGCGGCTTGGCGTCGAACACTGAAGCTTTCTTT.

The V and J genes are TRBV19 and TRBJ1-4; D ambiguous. The CDR3 has 14 residues. V was trimmed by 7 bases and J by 7 bases, leaving 16 bases between them. Germline assignment: CDR1 LNHDA and CDR2 SQIVND (reference sequence). The CDR3 is CASTRQRGGEKLFF. The CDR3 coding sequence is TGTGCCAGTACAAGACAACGAGGTGGTGAAAAACTGTTTTTT.

This clone has just one count. The CDR3 nucleotides are TGTGCCAGCTCACTACAGGGAGGCAATCAGCCCCAGCATTTT. It specifies CASSLQGGNQPQHF. The gene calls are TRBV18 and TRBJ1-5; TRBD1 might be the D (6 bases). This CDR3 has 14 residues. Looked up from germline, CDR1 is KGHSH and CDR2 is LQKENI. V was shortened by 4 bases and J by 2 bases, with 9 bases between the two germline ends.

The chain employs TRBV21-1 and TRBJ2-7; the table's D gene call, TRBD1, was not cross checked with the DNA. TRBV21-1 has pseudogene status. This CDR3 region has 16 residues. The CDR3 bases are TGTGCCAGCAGCAGCCGCACAGGGGGTGACTCCTACGAGCAGTACTTC. This gives the protein CASSSRTGGDSYEQYF.

This chain connects TRBV11-2 to TRBJ2-1; TRBD1 might be the D (6 bases). The CDR3 spans 17 residues. Trimming stripped 1 base from V and 8 bases from J, with 21 bases between. CDR1 is SGHAT, CDR2 FQNNGV, per germline. The CDR3 spells CASSLVPQGPRGDEQFF. In nucleotides, the CDR3 is TGTGCCAGCAGCTTAGTCCCCCAGGGCCCCAGGGGCGATGAGCAGTTCTTC.

This clone counts as medium-sized. V and J are TRBV7-9 and TRBJ2-1; maybe TRBD1 (6 bases). The germline V gene has CDR1 SEHNR and CDR2 FQNEAQ (reference sequence). Trimming took 3 bases from V and 5 from J, leaving 17 bases between them. The CDR3 is made up of 16 amino acids. The CDR3 protein is CASSLKGVSPNNEQFF. In nucleotides, the CDR3 is TGTGCCAGCAGCTTGAAGGGGGTTTCCCCGAACAATGAGCAGTTCTTC.

This clone occurred once. The J gene is TRBJ1-2, the V gene TRBV15, with D possibly matching TRBD1 (5 bases). With 0 bases removed from V and 8 bases from J, the gap between germline ends came to 10 bases. Germline V lookup: CDR1 LNHNV, CDR2 YYDKDF (reference sequence). The CDR3 loop spans 13 amino acids. The CDR3 bases are TGTGCCACCAGCAGAGATCATGGGGGGGGCTACACCTTC. Amino acid sequence: CATSRDHGGGYTF.

V is TRBV21-1 and J is TRBJ2-7; the table calls TRBD2, which could not be checked here. TRBV21-1 has pseudogene status. The CDR3 runs 16 residues. The CDR3 DNA follows: TGTGCCAGCAGCACCCGGGACTGGGTAAGCTCCTACGAGCAGTACTTC. Residues: CASSTRDWVSSYEQYF.

V usage is TRBV18 and J usage is TRBJ2-3, with TRBD2 as a possible D gene (6 bases). CDR1 and CDR2 (germline): KGHSH, LQKENI. V was pared by 3 bases and J by 2 bases, with 12 bases between. This CDR3 is built from 15 residues. The DNA of the CDR3 is TGTGCCAGCTCACCCTTGCCGGGAGACACAGATACGCAGTATTTT. It is translated as CASSPLPGDTDTQYF.

V is TRBV4-1 and J is TRBJ2-7; 7 nucleotides match TRBD2. Trimming cost V 4 bases and J 7 bases; bases outside gene matches: 7. CDR3 size: 13 residues. Germline lookup yields CDR1 MGHRA and CDR2 YSYEKL. In DNA, the CDR3 is TGCGCCAGCAGCCCTTTCCGGGAGGAAGAGCAGTACTTC. Translation: CASSPFREEEQYF.

The chain uses TRBV13 and TRBJ2-7, with 8 bases aligning to TRBD1. CDR3 length: 15 amino acids. J gave up 5 bases and V 5 bases, and 11 bases lay outside the gene matches. Looked up from germline, CDR1 is PRHDT and CDR2 is FYEKMQ (reference sequence). CDR3 protein: CASSLPGQAFDEQYF. The CDR3 DNA sequence: TGTGCCAGCAGCCTACCGGGACAGGCTTTCGACGAGCAGTACTTC.

This clone was counted between two and nine times. The CDR3 nucleotides read TGTGCCTGGAGTGCCGGACTAGCGGGAGGCCCTCGGCAGTACTTC. Its translation: CAWSAGLAGGPRQYF. The chain joins TRBV30 to TRBJ2-7; the match to TRBD2 covers 14 bases. CDR3 length equals 15 residues. Germline trimming cut 1 base from V and 9 bases from J; bases unmatched to any gene: 8. Germline values: CDR1 GTSNPN, CDR2 SVGIG (reference sequence).

The chain couples TRBV6-4 to TRBJ2-3; D unclear. CDR1 and CDR2 from the germline V gene are MRHNA and SNTAGT. The V and J ends lost 5 bases and 1 base respectively, with 16 bases between them. The CDR3 totals 16 residues. The CDR3 DNA follows: TGTGCCAGCAGTCCTGATCCTAGTGGGGGCACAGATACGCAGTATTTT. Its translation: CASSPDPSGGTDTQYF.

The chain combines TRBV28 with TRBJ2-1; 8 nucleotides align to TRBD1. This CDR3 spans 15 amino acids. Germline CDR1 and CDR2: MDHEN and SYDVKM. Losses at the gene ends were 7 bases for V and 1 base for J; bases not matched to a gene: 6. The CDR3 DNA sequence: TGTGCCAGCAATTCTCAGGGGGCTTCCTACAATGAGCAGTTCTTC. Its protein product is CASNSQGASYNEQFF.

The V and J genes are TRBV11-2 and TRBJ2-7; 14 bases match TRBD2. This CDR3 contains 16 residues. J lost 6 bases, V lost 2 bases, and 6 bases had no gene match. CDR1 and CDR2 (germline): SGHAT, FQNNGV. The CDR3 bases are TGTGCCAGCAGCTTACAACCGGGACTAGCGGGAGTCGAGCAGTACTTC. It encodes CASSLQPGLAGVEQYF.

The J gene is TRBJ2-2, the V gene TRBV2; 9 nucleotides match TRBD2. J gave up 1 base and V 6 bases, and 3 bases lay outside the gene matches. The CDR3 contains 15 residues. Germline V gene lookup returns CDR1 SNHLY and CDR2 FYNNEI. For the CDR3, the DNA is TGTGCCAGCAGAGAACTAGCGGGGAACACCGGGGAGCTGTTTTTT. Residues: CASRELAGNTGELFF.

This chain connects TRBV2 to TRBJ1-5; D may be TRBD1 (6 bases). CDR3 length: 15 amino acids. CDR1 and CDR2 from the germline V gene are SNHLY and FYNNEI. V dropped 5 bases and J dropped 2 bases, with 13 bases sitting between them. The DNA of the CDR3 is TGTGCCAGCAGTTTACAGGGAAAGGGCAATCAGCCCCAGCATTTT. This codes for CASSLQGKGNQPQHF.

The V and J genes are TRBV5-6 and TRBJ2-5; a possible D gene is TRBD1 (6 bases). Germline lookup yields CDR1 SGHDT and CDR2 YYEEEE. This CDR3 is 14 amino acids long. V shed 4 bases and J shed 5 bases, with 15 bases lying between them. CDR3 residues: CASSAGGSAETQYF. DNA of the CDR3: TGTGCCAGCAGCGCTGGGGGCTCCGCGGAGACCCAGTACTTC.

The J gene is TRBJ1-5, the V gene TRBV6-8; perhaps TRBD1 as D (5 bases). The V gene lost 11 bases and the J gene lost 6 bases, with 11 bases spanning the gap. CDR1 MNHGY and CDR2 SAAAGT come from the germline V gene. This CDR3 contains 11 residues. The CDR3 DNA is TGTGCCCGTGGGGGGGGTCAGCCCCAGCATTTT. Residues: CARGGGQPQHF.

This chain links TRBV9 with TRBJ2-1; 11 bases fit TRBD2. Germline V gene sequence: CDR1 SGDLS, CDR2 YYNGEE. V lost 4 bases to trimming and J lost 8 bases; unmatched junction nucleotides: 8. The CDR3 sequence is 15 residues long. The CDR3 DNA sequence: TGTGCCAGCAGCCCCCGACTAGCGGGATACCATGAGCAGTTCTTC. This codes for CASSPRLAGYHEQFF.

In nucleotides, the CDR3 is TGTGCCAGCAGGGCGCTAGCGGGAGTAGGAGATACGCAGTATTTT. Translated, it gives CASRALAGVGDTQYF. V usage is TRBV27 and J usage is TRBJ2-3; the match to TRBD2 covers 10 bases. Germline V gene data show CDR1 as MNHEY and CDR2 as SMNVEV (reference sequence). This CDR3 is built from 15 residues. V lost 6 bases, J lost 5 bases, and 8 bases stayed unmatched.